This T cell receptor (beta chain) was obtained from a study of blood T cell repertoires in COVID-19. Study in general: Spain, Italy and the United States supplied samples that represented acute and convalescent COVID-19.

Profiling relied on immunoSEQ multiplex PCR, and the TCRdb table lists in-frame clones only, not all of them. The sample contains about 120,000 clones, 85% of which appear only once. This CDR3 is built from 13 residues. Germline V gives CDR1 MNHEY, CDR2 SVGAGI. The V end lost 8 bases, the J end lost 1 base, and 9 bases lay between the germline ends. The sequenced material came from peripheral blood. J is TRBJ1-3 and V is TRBV6-5, with D possibly being TRBD1 (6 bases). This clonotype was sampled from an elderly woman with acute or convalescent COVID-19. CDR3 DNA sequence: TGTGCCAGCGGACAGCTTTCTGGAAACACCATATATTTT. Translating gives CASGQLSGNTIYF.